What follows are 24 T cell receptor beta chains derived from one specimen sequenced in a study of response to subunit inactivated influenza vaccine. TCRdb reprocessed the RT-PCR reads via MiXCR and lists one record per CDR3 protein. The table includes 500,000 to 600,000 distinct CDR3 sequences, 11% detected once. These records were also assigned to another study, of T cells expressing NK-cell markers. That work contributes: Beta-chain TCR cDNA was generated via 5'RACE template switching with UMIs.

The source was PBMCs from blood, collected on the day of vaccination. These receptor sequences come from a man between 45 and 60 years old who received an inactivated influenza vaccine.

In this sample, this clonotype turned up a few times. The genes are TRBV7-2 and TRBJ2-3; D may match TRBD1 or TRBD2 (5 bases each). V lost 5 bases and J lost 5, with 17 bases in between. This CDR3 region has 15 residues. From germline, CDR1 is SGHTA and CDR2 FQGNSA. The CDR3 DNA sequence: TGTGCCAGCAGCCCTTCCCCATGGGGGAAAGATACGCAGTATTTT. It encodes CASSPSPWGKDTQYF.

This clonotype was recorded a few times. J is TRBJ1-5 and V is TRBV6-1; TRBD1 is a possible D gene (5 bases). The CDR3 extends over 15 amino acids. Germline V lookup: CDR1 MNHNS, CDR2 SASEGT. V was pared by 4 bases and J by 4 bases, with 14 bases between. The CDR3 sequence: CASSVLTWGNQPQHF. The CDR3 nucleotides are TGTGCCAGCAGTGTCCTAACCTGGGGGAATCAGCCCCAGCATTTT.

The chain joins TRBV9 to TRBJ2-7; D not certain. CDR1 is SGDLS, CDR2 YYNGEE, per germline. V was pared by 7 bases and J by 9 bases, with 11 bases between. The CDR3 extends over 10 amino acids. CDR3 DNA: TGTGCCAGCCAAACCCAGGCGCAGTACTTC. This codes for CASQTQAQYF.

This clonotype was seen a few times. V is TRBV7-9 and J is TRBJ2-7; D uncertain. CDR1 and CDR2 (germline): SEHNR, FQNEAQ (reference sequence). Trimming stripped 5 bases from V and 12 bases from J, with 23 bases between. This CDR3 is built from 14 residues. CDR3 bases: TGTGCCAGCAGCCTATGGGCAGACCCCTCGACGTGGTACTTC. Residues: CASSLWADPSTWYF.

The chain recombines TRBV20-1 with TRBJ2-2; D possibly matches TRBD1 or TRBD2 (5 bases each). The CDR3 is 15 amino acids. V was shortened by 0 bases and J by 2 bases, with 10 bases between the two germline ends. CDR1 and CDR2 from the germline V gene are DFQATT and SNEGSKA (reference sequence). CDR3 bases: TGCAGTGCTAGAGACTGGGACCGTAACACCGGGGAGCTGTTTTTT. It yields the protein CSARDWDRNTGELFF.

The sample holds many counts of this clonotype. The chain couples TRBV5-1 to TRBJ1-1, with 10 bases aligning to TRBD1. CDR1 SGHRS and CDR2 YFSETQ come from the germline V gene. The junction had 4 bases not matched to a gene; V was cut back by 0 bases and J by 5 bases. The CDR3 is 15 residues long. CDR3 DNA: TGCGCCAGCAGCTTGGGATGGACAGGGGGTACTGAAGCTTTCTTT. Encoded protein: CASSLGWTGGTEAFF. Drawing the rest from reference TRBV5-1 and TRBJ1-1, the complete variable domain is KAGVTQTPRYLIKTRGQQVTLSCSPISGHRSVSWYQQTPGQGLQFLFEYFSETQRNKGNFPGRFSGRQFSNSRSEMNVSTLELGDSALYLCASSLGWTGGTEAFFGQGTRLTVV.

This clonotype was detected ten times or more. The V call is TRBV7-9, the J call TRBJ2-5; perhaps TRBD1 as D (5 bases). From germline, CDR1 is SEHNR and CDR2 FQNEAQ (reference sequence). The CDR3 runs 13 residues. Deletions cut 5 bases from V and 1 base from J, with 8 bases between. CDR3 nucleotides: TGTGCCAGCAGCGGACAAGGCCAAGAGACCCAGTACTTC. Amino acids: CASSGQGQETQYF.

Only a few counts were recorded for this clonotype. This chain joins TRBV5-1 and TRBJ1-1, with no clear D. Germline V lookup: CDR1 SGHRS, CDR2 YFSETQ. V dropped 3 bases and J dropped 5 bases, with 11 bases sitting between them. CDR3 size: 13 residues. This CDR3 is CASSSLRGTEAFF. CDR3 nucleotides: TGCGCCAGCAGCTCCCTACGGGGAACTGAAGCTTTCTTT.

The chain couples TRBV4-2 to TRBJ1-1; 9 bases fit TRBD1. CDR3 length equals 13 residues. Germline V CDR1 and CDR2: LGHNA, YNFKEQ. The V gene end was trimmed by 0 bases and the J gene end by 9 bases; junction bases not matched to a gene: 2. CDR3 coding DNA: TGTGCCAGCAGCCAAGATGGGACAGGGAAAGCTTTCTTT. Residues: CASSQDGTGKAFF.

V usage is TRBV5-6 and J usage is TRBJ2-1; TRBD2 might be the D (5 bases). The CDR3 is 15 amino acids. Germline CDR1 is SGHDT and CDR2 is YYEEEE. Trimming pared 0 bases from V and 9 bases from J, leaving 16 bases between. In DNA, the CDR3 is TGTGCCAGCAGCTTGGACGGTTTCCTAGCAGTTGAGCAGTTCTTC. Amino acids: CASSLDGFLAVEQFF.

This clonotype was seen a handful of times. The chain has TRBV4-3 and TRBJ2-4; perhaps TRBD1 as D (5 bases). The CDR3 consists of 14 residues. The V end lost 8 bases, the J end lost 5 bases, and 16 bases lay between the germline ends. The germline V gene has CDR1 LGHNA and CDR2 YSLEER. DNA of the CDR3: TGCGCCAGCGCCCCCCAGGGCAACGAAAACATTCAGTACTTC. Protein product: CASAPQGNENIQYF.

V is TRBV6-5 and J is TRBJ2-7, with 7 positions matching TRBD2. Trimming took 1 base from V and 0 from J; bases not matched to a gene: 3. This CDR3 contains 15 residues. Germline assignment: CDR1 MNHEY and CDR2 SVGAGI. Here the CDR3 reads CASSYYRGSSYEQYF. The CDR3 DNA reads TGTGCCAGCAGTTACTACCGCGGGAGCTCCTACGAGCAGTACTTC.

This clonotype was found a few times. The gene calls are TRBV2 and TRBJ2-5; 9 bases line up with TRBD2. The CDR3 spans 18 residues. The V segment lost 1 base and the J segment 6 bases; nucleotides outside the gene matches: 15. Germline V gene data show CDR1 as SNHLY and CDR2 as FYNNEI. The CDR3 protein is CASSEGALQGTSTKTQYF. CDR3 bases: TGTGCCAGCAGTGAAGGAGCCCTCCAAGGGACTAGCACGAAGACCCAGTACTTC.

The table lists this clonotype with a few counts. CDR3 DNA: TGCAGTGCTCGAGGACTACCGAGCTCCTACGAGCAGTACTTC. This gives the protein CSARGLPSSYEQYF. The J gene is TRBJ2-7, the V gene TRBV20-1; TRBD2 might be the D (6 bases). V was shortened by 5 bases and J by 0 bases, with 14 bases between the two germline ends. The germline CDR1 and CDR2 sequences are DFQATT and SNEGSKA (reference sequence). CDR3 length: 14 residues.

This clonotype was counted a few times. This chain joins TRBV2 and TRBJ2-7, with D hard to call. Trimming pared 6 bases from V and 0 bases from J, leaving 12 bases between. The CDR3 contains 14 residues. Germline-derived CDR1 and CDR2 are SNHLY and FYNNEI. This chain's CDR3 is CASRPLTYSYEQYF. The CDR3 nucleotides read TGTGCCAGCAGGCCCTTGACTTACTCCTACGAGCAGTACTTC.

The rearrangement uses TRBV14 and TRBJ2-1, with 9 bases lining up with TRBD2. This CDR3 has 17 residues. V trimming: 0 bases; J trimming: 0 bases; junction bases outside the gene matches: 3. The germline V gene has CDR1 SGHDN and CDR2 FVKESK. The CDR3 sequence: CASSQEPSGTSYNEQFF. For the CDR3, the DNA is TGTGCCAGCAGCCAAGAACCTAGCGGGACCTCCTACAATGAGCAGTTCTTC.

The genes are TRBV12-3 or TRBV12-4 and TRBJ1-5; 10 nucleotides align to TRBD1. J lost 2 bases, V lost 6 bases, and 4 bases had no gene match. This CDR3 is 15 amino acids long. CDR3 bases: TGTGCCAGCAGGACAGGGGGCGCGGGCAATCAGCCCCAGCATTTT. Protein sequence: CASRTGGAGNQPQHF.

This clonotype was picked up one time. This chain links TRBV6-1 with TRBJ2-7, with D tentatively TRBD1 (6 bases). Trimming cost V 6 bases and J 2 bases, with 17 bases left between them. This CDR3 is 15 amino acids long. CDR1 is MNHNS and CDR2 is SASEGT in the germline V gene. The chain's CDR3 is CASSSDRHHPYEQYF. CDR3 bases: TGTGCCAGCAGCTCAGACAGGCACCATCCCTACGAGCAGTACTTC.

This clonotype appeared a few times. The V and J genes are TRBV12-3 or TRBV12-4 and TRBJ1-1; tentatively, D is TRBD1 (5 bases). Trimming took off 8 bases at V and 4 bases at J, with 20 bases between the two ends. The CDR3 runs to 15 residues. This CDR3 reads CASGPGGAASTEAFF. For the CDR3, the DNA is TGTGCCAGCGGCCCAGGAGGGGCGGCGAGCACTGAAGCTTTCTTT.

This clonotype was found a few times. The rearrangement links TRBV7-2 to TRBJ2-7; no reliable D call. Per germline, CDR1 SGHTA and CDR2 FQGNSA. The CDR3 is 14 residues long. The germline V and J ends were trimmed by 7 bases and 2 bases, with 15 bases remaining between them. CDR3: CASKGNSLTYEQYF. DNA of the CDR3: TGTGCCAGCAAAGGAAACAGCTTAACCTACGAGCAGTACTTC.

This clonotype was counted a few times. V usage is TRBV4-3 and J usage is TRBJ2-5; D is ambiguous. The CDR3 runs 15 residues. Germline V lookup: CDR1 LGHNA, CDR2 YSLEER. V lost 3 bases and J lost 1, with 12 bases in between. The CDR3 reads CASSHEHGPQETQYF. The CDR3 DNA follows: TGCGCCAGCAGCCACGAACATGGTCCCCAAGAGACCCAGTACTTC.

This clonotype turned up a few times. This chain uses TRBV5-1 with TRBJ2-3, with 8 positions matching TRBD2. V shed 7 bases and J 3 bases; nucleotides not matched to a gene: 10. Germline assignment: CDR1 SGHRS and CDR2 YFSETQ. There are 15 residues in the CDR3. DNA of the CDR3: TGCGCCAGCTCGGGGGGGCGTTCTGGGACAGATACGCAGTATTTT. Protein sequence: CASSGGRSGTDTQYF.

V and J are TRBV28 and TRBJ2-7, with D tentatively TRBD1 or TRBD2 (5 bases each). Trimming took 1 base from V and 8 from J, leaving 9 bases between them. Germline values: CDR1 MDHEN, CDR2 SYDVKM. The CDR3 runs to 12 residues. The CDR3 sequence: CASSLLGEKQYF. Here the CDR3 DNA reads TGTGCCAGCAGTTTATTGGGGGAAAAGCAGTACTTC.

This clonotype turned up a few times. This chain uses TRBV10-2 with TRBJ2-5; 7 positions agree with TRBD1. Per germline, CDR1 WSHSY and CDR2 SAAADI. The CDR3 sequence is 13 residues long. Germline trimming cut 6 bases from V and 3 bases from J; bases unmatched to any gene: 4. This chain's CDR3 is CASRRQGEETQYF. CDR3 bases: TGCGCCAGCAGGAGACAGGGCGAAGAGACCCAGTACTTC.